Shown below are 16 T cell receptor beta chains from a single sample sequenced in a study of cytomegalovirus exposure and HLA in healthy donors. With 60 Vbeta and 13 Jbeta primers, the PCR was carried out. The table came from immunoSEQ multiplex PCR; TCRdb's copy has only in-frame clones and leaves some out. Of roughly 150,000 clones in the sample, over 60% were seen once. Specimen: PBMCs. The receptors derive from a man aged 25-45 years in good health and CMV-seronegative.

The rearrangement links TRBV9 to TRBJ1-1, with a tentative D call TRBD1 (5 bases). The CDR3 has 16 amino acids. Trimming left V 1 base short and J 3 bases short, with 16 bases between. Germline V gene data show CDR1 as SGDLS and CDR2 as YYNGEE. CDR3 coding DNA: TGTGCCAGCAGCGTATGGTCAGGGTCTAAGGACACTGAAGCTTTCTTT. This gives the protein CASSVWSGSKDTEAFF.

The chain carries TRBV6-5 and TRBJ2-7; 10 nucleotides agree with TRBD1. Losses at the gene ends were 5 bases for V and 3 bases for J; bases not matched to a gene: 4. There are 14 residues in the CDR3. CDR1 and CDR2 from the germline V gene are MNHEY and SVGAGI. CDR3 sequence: CASSLRTGGYEQYF. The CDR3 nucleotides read TGTGCCAGCAGTCTGCGGACAGGGGGCTACGAGCAGTACTTC.

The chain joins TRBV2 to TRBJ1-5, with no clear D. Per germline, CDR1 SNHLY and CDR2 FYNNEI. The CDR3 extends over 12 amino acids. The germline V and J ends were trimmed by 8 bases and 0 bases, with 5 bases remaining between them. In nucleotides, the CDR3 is TGTGCCAGCTGCTATAGCAATCAGCCCCAGCATTTT. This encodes CASCYSNQPQHF.

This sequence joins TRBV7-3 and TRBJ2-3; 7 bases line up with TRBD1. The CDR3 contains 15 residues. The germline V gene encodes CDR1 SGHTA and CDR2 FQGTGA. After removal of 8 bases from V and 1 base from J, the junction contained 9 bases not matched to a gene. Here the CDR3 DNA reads TGTGCCAGCTCCGCCGACAGGGTCGGCACAGATACGCAGTATTTT. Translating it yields CASSADRVGTDTQYF. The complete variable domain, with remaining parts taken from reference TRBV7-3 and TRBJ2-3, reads GAGVSQTPSNKVTEKGKYVELRCDPISGHTALYWYRQSLGQGPEFLIYFQGTGAADDSGLPNDRFFAVRPEGSVSTLKIQRTERGDSAVYLCASSADRVGTDTQYFGPGTRLTVL.

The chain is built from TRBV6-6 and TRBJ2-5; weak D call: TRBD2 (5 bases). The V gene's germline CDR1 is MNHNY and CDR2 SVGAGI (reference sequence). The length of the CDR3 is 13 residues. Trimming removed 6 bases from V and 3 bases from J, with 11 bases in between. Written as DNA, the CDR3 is TGTGCCAGCAGCCCCTTGCGGGAAGAGACCCAGTACTTC. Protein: CASSPLREETQYF.

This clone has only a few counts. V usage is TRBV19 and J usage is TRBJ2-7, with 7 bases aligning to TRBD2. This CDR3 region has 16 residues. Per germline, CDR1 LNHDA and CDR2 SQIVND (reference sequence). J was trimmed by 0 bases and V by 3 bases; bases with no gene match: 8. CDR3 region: CASSMSRAGDSYEQYF. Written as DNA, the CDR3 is TGTGCCAGTAGTATGAGTCGTGCGGGAGACTCCTACGAGCAGTACTTC. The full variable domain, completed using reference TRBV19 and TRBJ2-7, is DGGITQSPKYLFRKEGQNVTLSCEQNLNHDAMYWYRQDPGQGLRLIYYSQIVNDFQKGDIAEGYSVSREKKESFPLTVTSAQKNPTAFYLCASSMSRAGDSYEQYFGPGTRLTVT.

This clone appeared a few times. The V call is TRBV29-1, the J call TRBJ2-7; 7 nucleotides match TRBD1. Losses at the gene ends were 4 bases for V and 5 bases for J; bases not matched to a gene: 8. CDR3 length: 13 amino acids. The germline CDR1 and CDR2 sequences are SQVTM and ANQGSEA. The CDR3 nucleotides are TGCAGCGTTGTTGAGACAGGGAATCACGAGCAGTACTTC. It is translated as CSVVETGNHEQYF.

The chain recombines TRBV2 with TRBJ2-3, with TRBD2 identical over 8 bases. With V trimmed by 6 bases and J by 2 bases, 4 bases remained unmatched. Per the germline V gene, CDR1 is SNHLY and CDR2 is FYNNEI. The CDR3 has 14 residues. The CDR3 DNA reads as TGTGCCAGCAGCACGGGACTAGTCACAGATACGCAGTATTTT. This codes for CASSTGLVTDTQYF.

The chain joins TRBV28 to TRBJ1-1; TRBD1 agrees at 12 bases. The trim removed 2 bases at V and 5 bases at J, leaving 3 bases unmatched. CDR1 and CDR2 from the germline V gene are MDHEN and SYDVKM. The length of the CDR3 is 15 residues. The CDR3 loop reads CASSLGTGGRTEAFF. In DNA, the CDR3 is TGTGCCAGCAGTTTAGGGACAGGGGGCAGGACTGAAGCTTTCTTT.

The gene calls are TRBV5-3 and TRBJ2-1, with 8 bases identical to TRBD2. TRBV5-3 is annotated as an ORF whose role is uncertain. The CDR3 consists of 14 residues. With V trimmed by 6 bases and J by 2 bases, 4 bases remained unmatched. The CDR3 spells CARNPGGAYNEQFF. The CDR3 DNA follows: TGTGCCAGAAACCCGGGAGGGGCCTACAATGAGCAGTTCTTC.

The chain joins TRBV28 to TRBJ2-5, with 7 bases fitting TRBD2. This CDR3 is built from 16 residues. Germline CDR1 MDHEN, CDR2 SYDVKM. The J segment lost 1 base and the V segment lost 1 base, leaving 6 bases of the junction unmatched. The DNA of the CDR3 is TGTGCCAGCAGTTTATTGGTAGCGGGCCCCCAAGAGACCCAGTACTTC. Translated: CASSLLVAGPQETQYF.

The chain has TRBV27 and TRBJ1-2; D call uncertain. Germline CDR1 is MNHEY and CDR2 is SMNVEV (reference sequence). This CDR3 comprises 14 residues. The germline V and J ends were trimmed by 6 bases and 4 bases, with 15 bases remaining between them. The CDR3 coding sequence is TGTGCCAGCAGCCCCTCAGGCGTCTTCTATGGCTACACCTTC. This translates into CASSPSGVFYGYTF.

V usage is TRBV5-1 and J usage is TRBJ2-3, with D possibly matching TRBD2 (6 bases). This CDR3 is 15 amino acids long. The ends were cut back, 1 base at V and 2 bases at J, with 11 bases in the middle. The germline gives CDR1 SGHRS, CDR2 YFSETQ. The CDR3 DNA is TGCGCCAGCAGCTTGTTTGGAGGGACCACAGATACGCAGTATTTT. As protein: CASSLFGGTTDTQYF.

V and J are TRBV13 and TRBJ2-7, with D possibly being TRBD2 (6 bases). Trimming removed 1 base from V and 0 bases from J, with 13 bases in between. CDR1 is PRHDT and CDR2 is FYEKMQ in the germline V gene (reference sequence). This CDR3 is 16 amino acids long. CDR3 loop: CASSLVFSGSSYEQYF. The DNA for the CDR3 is TGTGCCAGCAGCTTAGTCTTTAGCGGCAGCTCCTACGAGCAGTACTTC.

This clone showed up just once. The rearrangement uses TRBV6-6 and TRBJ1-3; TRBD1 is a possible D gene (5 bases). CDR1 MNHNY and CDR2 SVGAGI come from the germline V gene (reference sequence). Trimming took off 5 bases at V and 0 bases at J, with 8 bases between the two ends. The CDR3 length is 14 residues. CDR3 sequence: CASSHRSSGNTIYF. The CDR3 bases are TGTGCCAGCAGTCACAGGAGCTCTGGAAACACCATATATTTT.

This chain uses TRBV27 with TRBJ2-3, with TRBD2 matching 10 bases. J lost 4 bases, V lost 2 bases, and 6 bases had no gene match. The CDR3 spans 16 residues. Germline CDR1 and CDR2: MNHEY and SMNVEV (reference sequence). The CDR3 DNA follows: TGTGCCAGCAGTTTAAAGCGGGAGGGCCTCGCAGATACGCAGTATTTT. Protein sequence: CASSLKREGLADTQYF.